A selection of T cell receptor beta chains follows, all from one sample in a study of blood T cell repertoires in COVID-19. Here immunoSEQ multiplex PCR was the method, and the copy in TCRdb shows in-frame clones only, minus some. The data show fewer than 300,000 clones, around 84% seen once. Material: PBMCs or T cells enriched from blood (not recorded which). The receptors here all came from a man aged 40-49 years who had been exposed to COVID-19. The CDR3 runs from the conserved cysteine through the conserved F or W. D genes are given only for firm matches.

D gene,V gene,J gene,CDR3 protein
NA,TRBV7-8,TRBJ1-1,CASSFDTEAFF
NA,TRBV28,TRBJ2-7,CASSFSVHEQYF
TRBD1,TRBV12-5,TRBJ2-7,CASGLDTGVGPGALEQYF
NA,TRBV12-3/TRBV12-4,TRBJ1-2,CASRDGGRGYTF
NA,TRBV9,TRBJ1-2,CASSVGGGGARNYGYTF
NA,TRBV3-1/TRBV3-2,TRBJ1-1,CASSLTGGADTEAFF
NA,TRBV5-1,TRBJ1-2,CASSLEYGNRVGGYTF
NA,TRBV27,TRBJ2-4,CASAGRGGGNIQYF
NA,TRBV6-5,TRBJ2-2,CASRPTVANTGELFF
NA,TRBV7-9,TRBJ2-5,CASSLMHMYQETQYF
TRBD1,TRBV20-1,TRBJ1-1,CSARDRVAFF
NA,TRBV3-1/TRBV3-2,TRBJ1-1,CASSPPGGEAFF
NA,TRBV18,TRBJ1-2,CASSPPTAGYGYTF
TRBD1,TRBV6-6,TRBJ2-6,CASSPSKGARGANVLTF
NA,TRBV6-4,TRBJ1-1,CASKPQPGGTEAFF
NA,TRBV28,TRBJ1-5,CASSHRHRDTNQPQHF
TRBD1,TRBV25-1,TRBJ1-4,CASSDWGDSGEKLFF
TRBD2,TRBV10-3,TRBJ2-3,CAISENTGTSGSTDTQYF
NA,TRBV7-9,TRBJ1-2,CASSFETPYGYTF
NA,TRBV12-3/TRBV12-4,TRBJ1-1,CATQQGRTEAFF
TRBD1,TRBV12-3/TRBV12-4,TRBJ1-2,CASSSDRGYGYTF
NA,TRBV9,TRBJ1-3,CASSVGPISGNTIYF
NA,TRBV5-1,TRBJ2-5,CASSLNLGEQETQYF
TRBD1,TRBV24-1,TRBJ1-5,CATSDSGQAINQPQHF
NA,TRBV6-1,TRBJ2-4,CASSAQPSLAKNIQYF
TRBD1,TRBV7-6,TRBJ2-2,CASSPSDRGFTGELFF
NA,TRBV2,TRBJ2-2,CASSDISGELFF
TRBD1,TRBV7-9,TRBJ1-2,CASSLEEDRAAGYTF
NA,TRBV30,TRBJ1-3,CAWSASGLPGNTIYF
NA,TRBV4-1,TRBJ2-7,CASQRGGNSYEQYF
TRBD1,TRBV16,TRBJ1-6,CASSQLQGAHNSPLHF
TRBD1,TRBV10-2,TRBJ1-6,CASRQGLDSPLHF
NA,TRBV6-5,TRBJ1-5,CASSYYQGKDQPQHF
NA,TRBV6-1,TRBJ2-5,CASYSVKETQYF
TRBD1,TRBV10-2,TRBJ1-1,CASSESAGGGTEAFF
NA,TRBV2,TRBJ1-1,CASTLQANTEAFF
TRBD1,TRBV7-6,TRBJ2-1,CASSLEPRTGIYNEQFF
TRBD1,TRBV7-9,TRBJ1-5,CASSFTGTGGTQPQHF
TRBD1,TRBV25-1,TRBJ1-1,CASSGQGVTEAFF
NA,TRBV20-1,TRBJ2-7,CSASTYRRSVHEQYF
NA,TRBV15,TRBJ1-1,CATSRDQGEAFF
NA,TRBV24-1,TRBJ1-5,CATSARVGQPQHF
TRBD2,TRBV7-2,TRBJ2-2,CASSVAGVTGELFF
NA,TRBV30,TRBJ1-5,CAWSVPGSGQPQHF
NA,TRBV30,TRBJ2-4,CAWTRGTPNIQYF
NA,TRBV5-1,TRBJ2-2,CASSAGGGTGELFF
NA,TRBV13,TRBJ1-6,CASSARQASSYNSPLHF
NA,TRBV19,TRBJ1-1,CASTSFRNTEAFF
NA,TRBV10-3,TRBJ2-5,CAISPGTLGGQETQYF